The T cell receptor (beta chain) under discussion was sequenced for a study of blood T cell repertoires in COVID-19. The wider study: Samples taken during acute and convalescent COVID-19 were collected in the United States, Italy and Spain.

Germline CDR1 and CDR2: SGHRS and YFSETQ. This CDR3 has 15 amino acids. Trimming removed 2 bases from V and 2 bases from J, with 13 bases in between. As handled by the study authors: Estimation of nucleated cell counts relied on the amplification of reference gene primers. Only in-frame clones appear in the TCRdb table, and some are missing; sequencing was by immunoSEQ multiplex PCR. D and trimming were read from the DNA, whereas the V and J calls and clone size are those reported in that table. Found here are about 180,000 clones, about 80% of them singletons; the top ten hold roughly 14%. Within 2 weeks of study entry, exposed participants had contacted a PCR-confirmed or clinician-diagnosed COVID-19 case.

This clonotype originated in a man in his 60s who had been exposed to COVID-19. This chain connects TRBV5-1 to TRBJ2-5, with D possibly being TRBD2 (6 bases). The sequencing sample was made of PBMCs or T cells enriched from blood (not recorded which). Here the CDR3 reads CASSLLASHQETQYF. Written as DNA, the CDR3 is TGCGCCAGCAGCTTACTAGCCTCCCATCAAGAGACCCAGTACTTC.